The 32 T cell receptor beta chains listed next were all sequenced from one sample in a study of naive and memory T cell subsets. Two oligonucleotides, mixed equimolar, formed the beta constant-region primer covering TRBC1 and TRBC2. Ligated cDNA was amplified by four rounds of PCR with nested alpha and beta constant-region primers and SP2. TCRdb fed the UMI-ligation and nested PCR reads into MiXCR, producing one record per CDR3 protein. Counted here are approximately 20,000 distinct CDR3 sequences, approximately 10% occurring once; the ten biggest clones make up about 20%. Material for sequencing was central memory CD8+ T cells from blood. These receptors all stem from a human donor in good health.

The table lists this clonotype with a few counts. The chain carries TRBV20-1 and TRBJ2-7; D unresolved. V was cut by 2 bases and J by 3 bases, with 11 bases left in between. Germline values: CDR1 DFQATT, CDR2 SNEGSKA (reference sequence). This CDR3 has 13 residues. Here the CDR3 reads CSARSLTNYEQYF. CDR3 nucleotide sequence: TGCAGTGCTAGATCGCTAACTAACTACGAGCAGTACTTC.

The CDR3 nucleotides read TGTGCCAGCAGTTTCTCTCTCGACAGGGGTTGGGAAAAACTGTTTTTT. Amino acid sequence: CASSFSLDRGWEKLFF. The chain uses TRBV2 and TRBJ1-4; 8 bases are a match to TRBD1. Trimming cost V 5 bases and J 8 bases; bases outside gene matches: 13. The CDR3 length is 16 residues. Germline V gene lookup returns CDR1 SNHLY and CDR2 FYNNEI.

The chain carries TRBV11-2 and TRBJ2-5, with TRBD2 matching over 8 bases. The V and J ends lost 5 bases and 4 bases, in that order; junction bases with no gene match: 6. CDR3 length equals 14 residues. Germline V gene sequence: CDR1 SGHAT, CDR2 FQNNGV. The CDR3 bases are TGTGCCAGCAGCCCGGGACTAGTGGTAGAGACCCAGTACTTC. Protein: CASSPGLVVETQYF.

This clonotype was seen many times. The chain links TRBV6-1 to TRBJ1-1; a possible D gene is TRBD1 (5 bases). The germline V and J ends were trimmed by 5 bases and 5 bases, with 18 bases remaining between them. The V gene's germline CDR1 is MNHNS and CDR2 SASEGT. The CDR3 totals 15 residues. Here the CDR3 reads CASSPGVTGGTEAFF. The CDR3 DNA reads TGTGCCAGCAGTCCCGGTGTCACCGGGGGAACTGAAGCTTTCTTT.

This chain links TRBV4-1 with TRBJ2-7; D uncertain. This CDR3 region has 15 residues. CDR1 and CDR2 (germline): MGHRA, YSYEKL. Trimming cost V 0 bases and J 3 bases, with 12 bases left between them. The CDR3 DNA is TGCGCCAGCAGCCAAGAGTCTGTGGCGAACTACGAGCAGTACTTC. Protein sequence: CASSQESVANYEQYF.

In its sample, this clonotype ranks as medium-sized. V gene TRBV7-9 combines with J gene TRBJ2-5; D is possibly TRBD1 or TRBD2 (5 bases each). The germline gives CDR1 SEHNR, CDR2 FQNEAQ (reference sequence). This CDR3 region has 17 residues. V was clipped by 5 bases and J by 7 bases, with 26 bases between them. The CDR3 DNA follows: TGTGCCAGCAGCCCTAGGATGGGACCGTCAGAGGTGGTGACCCAGTACTTC. The encoded protein is CASSPRMGPSEVVTQYF.

Details on this clonotype: A much bigger clone sits one base away, suggesting this may be a read error. This sequence joins TRBV5-5 and TRBJ1-2; D uncertain. Germline V gene sequence: CDR1 SGHKS, CDR2 YYEKEE (reference sequence). The CDR3 covers 13 residues. Trimming removed 4 bases at V and 1 base at J, with 8 bases between. The CDR3 spells CASSEPSNYGYTF. The CDR3 coding sequence is TGTGCCAGCAGCGAACCAAGTAACTATGGCTACACCTTC. Variable domain in full (rest from reference TRBV5-5 and TRBJ1-2): DAGVTQSPTHLIKTRGQQVTLRCSPISGHKSVSWYQQVLGQGPQFIFQYYEKEERGRGNFPDRFSARQFPNYSSELNVNALLLGDSALYLCASSEPSNYGYTFGSGTRLTVV.

This clonotype has ten or more counts. The rearrangement joins TRBV7-3 to TRBJ1-1; 8 nucleotides line up with TRBD1. Trimming took 5 bases from V and 5 from J; bases not matched to a gene: 4. This CDR3 has 13 residues. CDR1 is SGHTA, CDR2 FQGTGA, per germline. The CDR3 DNA is TGTGCCAGCAGCCCTCAGGGGGCGACTGAAGCTTTCTTT. Its protein product is CASSPQGATEAFF. Based on the CDR3 plus reference TRBV7-3 and TRBJ1-1, the full variable domain is GAGVSQTPSNKVTEKGKYVELRCDPISGHTALYWYRQSLGQGPEFLIYFQGTGAADDSGLPNDRFFAVRPEGSVSTLKIQRTERGDSAVYLCASSPQGATEAFFGQGTRLTVV.

The V call is TRBV12-3 or TRBV12-4, the J call TRBJ2-1, with 16 bases aligning to TRBD2. The CDR3 has 18 amino acids. The trim removed 5 bases at V and 8 bases at J, leaving 12 bases unmatched. In nucleotides, the CDR3 is TGTGCCAGCAGTCCGGGACTAGCGGGAGGGCCATCACTTGATGAGCAGTTCTTC. It specifies CASSPGLAGGPSLDEQFF.

This chain joins TRBV9 and TRBJ2-3; unclear D gene. Trimming took off 4 bases at V and 1 base at J, with 7 bases between the two ends. This CDR3 comprises 13 residues. Looked up from germline, CDR1 is SGDLS and CDR2 is YYNGEE. The CDR3 sequence: CASSPIGTDTQYF. CDR3 coding DNA: TGTGCCAGCAGCCCGATCGGCACAGATACGCAGTATTTT.

The rearrangement uses TRBV28 and TRBJ2-1; 8 bases fit TRBD1. CDR1 MDHEN and CDR2 SYDVKM come from the germline V gene. The CDR3 totals 14 residues. V was clipped by 4 bases and J by 8 bases; unmatched bases: 7. CDR3 amino acids: CASSSRDRYYEQFF. The CDR3 region has the DNA TGTGCCAGCAGTTCACGGGACAGGTACTATGAGCAGTTCTTC.

A remark on this clonotype: A much larger clone differs from this one at a single base, so this may be a read error. The rearrangement uses TRBV29-1 and TRBJ1-3, with unresolved D. The CDR3 is made up of 12 amino acids. Looked up from germline, CDR1 is SQVTM and CDR2 is ANQGSEA. The V end was cut by 1 base, the J end by 4 bases, with 5 bases between. The CDR3 reads CSVEVLGNTIYF. CDR3 DNA sequence: TGCAGCGTTGAAGTGTTAGGAAACACCATATATTTT.

This clonotype was observed many times. This chain joins TRBV6-2 or TRBV6-3 and TRBJ2-1, with 7 bases aligning to TRBD2. This CDR3 contains 14 residues. From germline, CDR1 is MNHEY and CDR2 SVGEGT. The junction had 4 bases not matched to a gene; V was cut back by 2 bases and J by 6 bases. The CDR3 DNA follows: TGTGCCAGCAGTTACGCTAGGGAGGGCAATGAGCAGTTCTTC. This gives the protein CASSYAREGNEQFF.

Ten or more counts support this clonotype. The CDR3 coding sequence is TGTGCCAGCAGCTACTTCTCGAGAAGGCCCAATGAGCAGTTCTTC. Translated: CASSYFSRRPNEQFF. V is TRBV7-9 and J is TRBJ2-1; D unresolved. From germline, CDR1 is SEHNR and CDR2 FQNEAQ (reference sequence). The CDR3 has 15 residues. V was cut by 4 bases and J by 6 bases, with 16 bases left in between. The variable domain in full, completed from reference TRBV7-9 and TRBJ2-1, reads DTGVSQNPRHKITKRGQNVTFRCDPISEHNRLYWYRQTLGQGPEFLTYFQNEAQLEKSRLLSDRFSAERPKGSFSTLEIQRTEQGDSAMYLCASSYFSRRPNEQFFGPGTRLTVL.

In this sample, this clonotype turned up many times. The rearrangement joins TRBV19 to TRBJ2-1, with 9 bases that match TRBD2. This CDR3 has 14 residues. Per the germline V gene, CDR1 is LNHDA and CDR2 is SQIVND (reference sequence). J gave up 7 bases and V 5 bases, and 6 bases lay outside the gene matches. The CDR3 protein is CASSPGLAWNEQFF. CDR3 nucleotides: TGTGCCAGTAGTCCGGGACTAGCTTGGAATGAGCAGTTCTTC.

At least ten counts were recorded for this clonotype. J is TRBJ1-1 and V is TRBV6-1; D is possibly TRBD1 (5 bases). CDR1 and CDR2 from the germline V gene are MNHNS and SASEGT. Trimming pared 6 bases from V and 5 bases from J, leaving 19 bases between. CDR3 size: 15 residues. CDR3 in DNA: TGTGCCAGCAGGCCTCCGGGGGACGGGGGAACTGAAGCTTTCTTT. Its protein is CASRPPGDGGTEAFF.

In this sample, this clonotype turned up many times. The chain is built from TRBV6-4 and TRBJ2-2; D unresolved. This CDR3 comprises 14 residues. Trimming left V 2 bases short and J 1 base short, with 5 bases between. Per germline, CDR1 MRHNA and CDR2 SNTAGT. CDR3 loop: CASSDDGNTGELFF. CDR3 nucleotides: TGTGCCAGCAGTGACGATGGGAACACCGGGGAGCTGTTTTTT.

With regard to this clonotype: Germline and junction disagree at one end, which may indicate a read error. This chain uses TRBV5-5 with TRBJ2-7; 7 bases fit TRBD2. CDR1 and CDR2 from the germline V gene are SGHKS and YYEKEE (reference sequence). The CDR3 spans 15 residues. The CDR3 bases are TGTGCCAGCAGCCCGACTAGCCGGAGCTCCTACGAGCGGTACTTC. This codes for CASSPTSRSSYERYF.

This clonotype occurred a few times. V gene TRBV6-1 combines with J gene TRBJ2-1, with TRBD2 matching over 7 bases. This CDR3 is built from 16 residues. Germline V gene sequence: CDR1 MNHNS, CDR2 SASEGT. Germline trimming cut 0 bases from V and 6 bases from J; bases unmatched to any gene: 8. The CDR3 region is CASSEALAAPSNEQFF. CDR3 DNA sequence: TGTGCCAGCAGTGAAGCCCTAGCGGCCCCTTCCAATGAGCAGTTCTTC.

This clonotype was counted only a few times. The chain joins TRBV24-1 to TRBJ2-1; D call uncertain. The V and J ends lost 5 bases and 1 base respectively, with 5 bases between them. The CDR3 runs 13 residues. Germline CDR1 reads KGHDR; CDR2 reads SFDVKD. CDR3 coding DNA: TGTGCCACCAGTGTGGGTTCCTACAATGAGCAGTTCTTC. The encoded protein is CATSVGSYNEQFF.

This clonotype has at least ten counts. The rearrangement uses TRBV6-2 or TRBV6-3 and TRBJ2-1; no firm D call. V lost 2 bases to trimming and J lost 15 bases, with 14 bases between them. Germline lookup yields CDR1 MNHEY and CDR2 SVGEGT. There are 12 residues in the CDR3. This chain's CDR3 is CASSYNDFELFF. The CDR3, as DNA: TGTGCCAGCAGTTACAATGACTTTGAGTTGTTCTTC.

This clonotype was recorded at least ten times. The rearrangement links TRBV5-1 to TRBJ2-7; 7 bases match TRBD1. The CDR3 is 13 residues long. Unmatched junction bases numbered 5, after V lost 3 bases and J lost 5 bases. The germline gives CDR1 SGHRS, CDR2 YFSETQ. The CDR3 spells CASSSDRDNEQYF. The CDR3 DNA reads TGCGCCAGCAGCTCCGACAGGGACAACGAGCAGTACTTC.

This clonotype rates as medium-sized (0.01 to 0.1%). V gene TRBV20-1 combines with J gene TRBJ1-1; TRBD1 is a possible D gene (6 bases). From germline, CDR1 is DFQATT and CDR2 SNEGSKA (reference sequence). This CDR3 has 13 amino acids. The V end was cut by 0 bases, the J end by 7 bases, with 12 bases between. The CDR3 reads CSARDLTGLEAFF. DNA for the CDR3: TGCAGTGCTAGAGACCTAACAGGGCTTGAAGCTTTCTTT.

V gene TRBV11-3 combines with J gene TRBJ2-3, with D unclear. The germline gives CDR1 SGHNT, CDR2 YENEEA. The CDR3 runs to 12 residues. The germline V and J ends were trimmed by 5 bases and 1 base, with 4 bases remaining between them. CDR3 amino acids: CASSLRTDTQYF. The CDR3, as DNA: TGTGCCAGCAGCCTTCGCACAGATACGCAGTATTTT. The complete variable domain, with remaining parts taken from reference TRBV11-3 and TRBJ2-3, reads EAGVVQSPRYKIIEKKQPVAFWCNPISGHNTLYWYLQNLGQGPELLIRYENEEAVDDSQLPKDRFSAERLKGVDSTLKIQPAELGDSAVYLCASSLRTDTQYFGPGTRLTVL.

The V call is TRBV9, the J call TRBJ2-1; TRBD2 matches at 9 bases. Germline values: CDR1 SGDLS, CDR2 YYNGEE. Unmatched junction bases numbered 5, after V lost 0 bases and J lost 1 base. The CDR3 length is 17 residues. The CDR3 region is CASSVGGRASSYNEQFF. The CDR3 DNA is TGTGCCAGCAGCGTAGGCGGGAGGGCCTCGTCCTACAATGAGCAGTTCTTC.

This clonotype was recorded a few times. This sequence joins TRBV14 and TRBJ2-1; the match to TRBD2 covers 9 bases. J was trimmed by 7 bases and V by 4 bases; bases with no gene match: 11. CDR1 is SGHDN, CDR2 FVKESK, per germline. The CDR3 is made up of 16 amino acids. The CDR3 bases are TGTGCCAGCAGCCCCCCTCTAGCGGGAATGTGGAATGAGCAGTTCTTC. Translating it yields CASSPPLAGMWNEQFF.

This clonotype came up many times. This chain links TRBV12-3 or TRBV12-4 with TRBJ2-5; D is unclear. V was cut by 7 bases and J by 5 bases, with 11 bases left in between. CDR3 length: 12 amino acids. In nucleotides, the CDR3 is TGTGCCAGCACCTGGACGCTGGAGACCCAGTACTTC. This encodes CASTWTLETQYF.

This clonotype was counted at least ten times. V gene TRBV12-3 or TRBV12-4 combines with J gene TRBJ1-2; D gene uncertain. V was pared by 0 bases and J by 3 bases, with 5 bases between. The CDR3 consists of 13 residues. The CDR3 DNA reads TGTGCCAGCAGTTTAGCGGCGGACTATGGCTACACCTTC. Amino acids: CASSLAADYGYTF.

By sample share, this clonotype is medium-sized. The V call is TRBV24-1, the J call TRBJ2-1; D possibly corresponds to TRBD2 (5 bases). Per germline, CDR1 KGHDR and CDR2 SFDVKD. This CDR3 contains 13 residues. V lost 5 bases, J lost 10 bases, and 14 bases lay in between. CDR3 amino acids: CATSGSPREEQFF. CDR3 DNA sequence: TGTGCCACCAGTGGGTCCCCTAGGGAGGAGCAGTTCTTC.

This chain links TRBV10-3 with TRBJ2-3; possible D gene TRBD2, 5 bases. V was shortened by 0 bases and J by 2 bases, with 15 bases between the two germline ends. CDR1 and CDR2 (germline): ENHRY, SYGVKD. The CDR3 contains 17 residues. This CDR3 reads CAISESSSLRVTDTQYF. CDR3 DNA sequence: TGTGCCATCAGTGAGTCGTCTAGCCTCCGGGTCACAGATACGCAGTATTTT.

This clonotype was seen many times. J is TRBJ2-1 and V is TRBV4-3; no firm D call. Trimming stripped 3 bases from V and 0 bases from J, with 6 bases between. Germline lookup yields CDR1 LGHNA and CDR2 YSLEER. This CDR3 has 14 residues. The CDR3 coding sequence is TGCGCCAGCAGCCACGGAATCTCCTACAATGAGCAGTTCTTC. It is translated as CASSHGISYNEQFF.

The V gene is TRBV6-2 or TRBV6-3, the J gene TRBJ1-1, with D possibly TRBD1 on 6 matching bases. Per the germline V gene, CDR1 is MNHEY and CDR2 is SVGEGT. Trimming left V 6 bases short and J 8 bases short, with 19 bases between. The CDR3 length is 14 residues. The CDR3, as DNA: TGTGCCAGCAGCGCGGGGGGGCCTATAGAAGAAGCTTTCTTT. Its protein is CASSAGGPIEEAFF.